This TCR beta chain was sequenced during a study of CD8 T cells in ankylosing spondylitis. A word on this clonotype: Its specificity is not known.

Scientists made TCR beta libraries using quantitative 5'-RACE with molecular barcodes. TCRdb independently ran MiXCR on the 5' RACE reads; one entry per CDR3 protein. Of 250,000 to 400,000 distinct CDR3 sequences in the sample, under 14% were seen once. CDR3 length: 15 residues. V lost 2 bases and J 2 bases, leaving 13 bases between the germline ends. The V gene's germline CDR1 is SGHAT and CDR2 FQNNGV. General study results and limits: Reportedly, matched ankylosing spondylitis synovial fluid was significantly enriched for disease-linked clones. With a CD8+ phenotype, disease-linked clones were relatively rare in peripheral blood.

This TCR was sampled from a female donor with ankylosing spondylitis or in good health (not recorded which). Material for sequencing was blood, either unsorted or a sorted T cell fraction (not recorded which). This rearrangement joins TRBV11-2 to TRBJ2-7, with D possibly called TRBD1 or TRBD2 (5 bases each). The CDR3 region has the DNA TGTGCCAGCAGCTTAAGAGGGGCCCCTGCCTACGAGCAGTACTTC. Its translation: CASSLRGAPAYEQYF.